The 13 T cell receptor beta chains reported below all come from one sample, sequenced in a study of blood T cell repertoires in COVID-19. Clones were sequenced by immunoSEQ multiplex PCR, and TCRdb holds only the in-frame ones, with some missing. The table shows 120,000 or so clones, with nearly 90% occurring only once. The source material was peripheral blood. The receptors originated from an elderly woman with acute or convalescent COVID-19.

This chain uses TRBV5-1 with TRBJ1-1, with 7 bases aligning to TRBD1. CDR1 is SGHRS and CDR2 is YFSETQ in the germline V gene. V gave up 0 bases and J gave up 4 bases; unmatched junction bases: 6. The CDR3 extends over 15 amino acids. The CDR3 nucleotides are TGCGCCAGCAGCTTGGAGGGGGCCCGGAGCACTGAAGCTTTCTTT. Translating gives CASSLEGARSTEAFF. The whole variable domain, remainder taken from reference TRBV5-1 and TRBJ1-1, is KAGVTQTPRYLIKTRGQQVTLSCSPISGHRSVSWYQQTPGQGLQFLFEYFSETQRNKGNFPGRFSGRQFSNSRSEMNVSTLELGDSALYLCASSLEGARSTEAFFGQGTRLTVV.

The CDR3 nucleotides read TGTGCCAGCTCGGTAGCGGGGTCAGATACGCAGTATTTT. As protein: CASSVAGSDTQYF. V usage is TRBV7-9 and J usage is TRBJ2-3, with TRBD2 matching 8 bases. Germline trimming cut 8 bases from V and 4 bases from J; bases unmatched to any gene: 5. The CDR3 is 13 amino acids. Per the germline V gene, CDR1 is SEHNR and CDR2 is FQNEAQ (reference sequence).

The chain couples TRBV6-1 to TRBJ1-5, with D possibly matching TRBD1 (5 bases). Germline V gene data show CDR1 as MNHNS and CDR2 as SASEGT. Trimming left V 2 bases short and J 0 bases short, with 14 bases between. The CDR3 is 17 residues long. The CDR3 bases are TGTGCCAGCAGTGAATCAGGCGGGACGGTTAGCAATCAGCCCCAGCATTTT. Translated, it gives CASSESGGTVSNQPQHF.

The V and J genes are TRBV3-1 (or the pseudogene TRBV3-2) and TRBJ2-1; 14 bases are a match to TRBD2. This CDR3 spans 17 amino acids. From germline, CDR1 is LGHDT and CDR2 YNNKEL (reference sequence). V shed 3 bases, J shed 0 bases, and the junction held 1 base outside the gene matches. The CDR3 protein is CASSQGTSGSSYNEQFF. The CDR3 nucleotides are TGTGCCAGCAGCCAGGGGACTAGCGGGAGCTCCTACAATGAGCAGTTCTTC.

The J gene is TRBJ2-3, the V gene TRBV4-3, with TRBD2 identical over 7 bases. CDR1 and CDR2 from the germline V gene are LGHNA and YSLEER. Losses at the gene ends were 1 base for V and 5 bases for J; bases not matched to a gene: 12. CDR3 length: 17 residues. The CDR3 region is CASSQGERGPLGDTQYF. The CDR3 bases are TGCGCCAGCAGCCAAGGGGAGCGGGGCCCCTTGGGAGATACGCAGTATTTT.

The CDR3, as DNA: TGTGCCAGCAGTGAAGCGGAGGGAGTCTATGGCTACACCTTC. Translating gives CASSEAEGVYGYTF. The chain recombines TRBV6-1 with TRBJ1-2, with D unresolved. The CDR3 contains 14 residues. The V and J ends lost 0 bases and 4 bases respectively, with 9 bases between them. Germline V CDR1 and CDR2: MNHNS, SASEGT.

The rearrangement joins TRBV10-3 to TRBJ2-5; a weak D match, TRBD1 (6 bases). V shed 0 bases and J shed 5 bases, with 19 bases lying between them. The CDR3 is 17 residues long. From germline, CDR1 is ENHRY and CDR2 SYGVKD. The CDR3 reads CAISESADRPHKETQYF. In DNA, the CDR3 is TGTGCCATCAGTGAGTCGGCTGACAGGCCCCATAAGGAGACCCAGTACTTC.

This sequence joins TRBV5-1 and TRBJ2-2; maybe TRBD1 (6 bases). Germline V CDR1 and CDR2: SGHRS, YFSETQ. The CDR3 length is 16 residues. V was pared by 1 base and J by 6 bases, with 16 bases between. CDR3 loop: CASSLPQGMFAGELFF. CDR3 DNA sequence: TGCGCCAGCAGCTTGCCACAGGGTATGTTCGCCGGGGAGCTGTTTTTT.

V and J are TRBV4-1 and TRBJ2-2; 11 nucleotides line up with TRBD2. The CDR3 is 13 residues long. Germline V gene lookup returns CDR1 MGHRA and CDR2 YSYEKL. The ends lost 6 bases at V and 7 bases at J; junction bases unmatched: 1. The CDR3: CASRLAGGGELFF. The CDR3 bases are TGCGCCAGCAGGCTAGCGGGAGGCGGGGAGCTGTTTTTT.

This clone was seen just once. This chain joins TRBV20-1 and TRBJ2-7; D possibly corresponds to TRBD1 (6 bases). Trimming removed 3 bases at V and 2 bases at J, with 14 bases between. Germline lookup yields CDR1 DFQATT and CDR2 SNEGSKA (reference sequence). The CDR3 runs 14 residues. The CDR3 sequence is CSASPPDRPYEQYF. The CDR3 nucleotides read TGCAGTGCTAGTCCCCCGGACAGACCCTACGAGCAGTACTTC.

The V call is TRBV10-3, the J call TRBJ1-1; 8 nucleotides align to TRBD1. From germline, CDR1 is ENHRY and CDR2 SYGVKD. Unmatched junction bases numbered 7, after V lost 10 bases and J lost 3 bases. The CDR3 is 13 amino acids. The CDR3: CATRQGLDTEAFF. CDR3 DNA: TGTGCCACTAGACAGGGGCTGGACACTGAAGCTTTCTTT.

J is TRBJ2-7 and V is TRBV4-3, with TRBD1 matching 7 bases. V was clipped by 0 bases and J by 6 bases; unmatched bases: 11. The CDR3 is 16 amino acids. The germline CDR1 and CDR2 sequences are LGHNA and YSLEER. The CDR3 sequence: CASSQDRDRGPFEQYF. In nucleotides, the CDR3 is TGCGCCAGCAGCCAAGATAGGGACAGAGGGCCCTTCGAGCAGTACTTC.

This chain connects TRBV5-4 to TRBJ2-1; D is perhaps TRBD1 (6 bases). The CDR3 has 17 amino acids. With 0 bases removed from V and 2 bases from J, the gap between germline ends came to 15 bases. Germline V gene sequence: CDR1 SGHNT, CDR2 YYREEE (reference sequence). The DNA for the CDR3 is TGTGCCAGCAGCTTGGGCGGGCCAGGGGAAGCCTACAATGAGCAGTTCTTC. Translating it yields CASSLGGPGEAYNEQFF. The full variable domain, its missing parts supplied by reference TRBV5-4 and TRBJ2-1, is ETGVTQSPTHLIKTRGQQVTLRCSSQSGHNTVSWYQQALGQGPQFIFQYYREEENGRGNFPPRFSGLQFPNYSSELNVNALELDDSALYLCASSLGGPGEAYNEQFFGPGTRLTVL.